Listed below are T cell receptor beta chains from one sample, sequenced in a study of vaccination and CD4 T cells after COVID-19. From the PCR reads, TCRdb called clonotypes with MiXCR, one entry per CDR3 protein. This sample has approximately 20,000 distinct CDR3 sequences, with 30% to 40% found just once. Antigens for these TCRs are unknown. Sequencing was performed on cultured CD4+ T cells from blood. These receptors were obtained from a human donor with COVID-19. The CDR3 runs from the conserved cysteine through the conserved F or W. A D gene is named only where the DNA matches it firmly. Clone sizes are given selectively: once, few, many, or a class where the clone is expanded.

size: few
V: TRBV25-1
D: TRBD1
J: TRBJ1-5
CDR3: CASSERTGGEPQHF
DNA: TGTGCCAGCAGTGAAAGGACAGGGGGAGAGCCCCAGCATTTT

size: -
V: TRBV6-1
D: TRBD1
J: TRBJ1-4
CDR3: CASSAFQGAGNEKLFF
DNA: TGTGCCAGCAGTGCCTTCCAGGGGGCCGGTAATGAAAAACTGTTTTTT

size: -
V: TRBV6-5
D: -
J: TRBJ2-5
CDR3: CASSWEQEQETQYF
DNA: TGTGCCAGCAGTTGGGAGCAAGAACAAGAGACCCAGTACTTC

size: -
V: TRBV24-1
D: -
J: TRBJ2-3
CDR3: CATSDLGGRTDTQYF
DNA: TGTGCCACCAGTGATTTGGGGGGGAGGACAGATACGCAGTATTTT

size: -
V: TRBV11-2
D: -
J: TRBJ2-3
CDR3: CASSLFEGDTQYF
DNA: TGTGCCAGCAGCCTTTTCGAAGGGGATACGCAGTATTTT

size: -
V: TRBV20-1
D: -
J: TRBJ2-3
CDR3: CSARAGAVTDTQYF
DNA: TGCAGTGCTAGAGCGGGTGCAGTAACAGATACGCAGTATTTT

size: -
V: TRBV20-1
D: -
J: TRBJ1-5
CDR3: CSARGGGAGQPQHF
DNA: TGCAGTGCTAGAGGGGGGGGCGCGGGTCAGCCCCAGCATTTT

size: once
V: TRBV7-3
D: -
J: TRBJ2-1
CDR3: CASSLSIGSYNEQFF
DNA: TGTGCCAGCAGCTTAAGCATCGGCTCCTACAATGAGCAGTTCTTC

size: few
V: TRBV27
D: -
J: TRBJ1-2
CDR3: CASRRERSANYGYTF
DNA: TGTGCCAGCAGGAGGGAGCGGTCAGCTAACTATGGCTACACCTTC

size: -
V: TRBV10-1
D: -
J: TRBJ2-2
CDR3: CATARTPNTGELFF
DNA: TGCGCTACCGCCCGGACGCCGAACACCGGGGAGCTGTTTTTT

size: -
V: TRBV28
D: TRBD1
J: TRBJ2-3
CDR3: CASTKPGQGIGDTQYF
DNA: TGTGCCAGCACAAAACCGGGACAGGGTATCGGGGATACGCAGTATTTT

size: -
V: TRBV30
D: TRBD2
J: TRBJ2-7
CDR3: CAWSARGGRYEQYF
DNA: TGTGCCTGGAGTGCGCGGGGGGGAAGATACGAGCAGTACTTC

size: -
V: TRBV14
D: -
J: TRBJ1-2
CDR3: CASSQDNSGNYGYTF
DNA: TGTGCCAGCAGCCAAGACAACAGCGGGAACTATGGCTACACCTTC

size: once
V: TRBV4-3
D: TRBD1
J: TRBJ1-2
CDR3: CASSSETGYVGGYTF
DNA: TGCGCCAGCAGCTCAGAGACAGGGTATGTAGGTGGCTACACCTTC

size: -
V: TRBV12-3/TRBV12-4
D: TRBD2
J: TRBJ2-2
CDR3: CASIVSGGANGELFF
DNA: TGTGCCAGCATAGTCAGCGGGGGGGCGAACGGGGAGCTGTTTTTT

size: -
V: TRBV2
D: -
J: TRBJ2-1
CDR3: CASRYRQGMDEQFF
DNA: TGTGCCAGCAGATACAGGCAGGGTATGGATGAGCAGTTCTTC

size: few
V: TRBV12-3/TRBV12-4
D: -
J: TRBJ1-2
CDR3: CASSQAGPGSGYTF
DNA: TGTGCCAGCAGTCAAGCAGGGCCCGGTAGTGGCTACACCTTC

size: few
V: TRBV7-9
D: -
J: TRBJ2-7
CDR3: CASSPQGDYEQYF
DNA: TGTGCCAGCAGCCCACAGGGAGACTACGAGCAGTACTTC

size: -
V: TRBV11-3
D: TRBD2
J: TRBJ2-3
CDR3: CASSAGLAGDTDTQYF
DNA: TGTGCCAGCAGCGCCGGACTAGCGGGGGACACAGATACGCAGTATTTT

size: few
V: TRBV20-1
D: -
J: TRBJ1-1
CDR3: CSARDRGIAEAFF
DNA: TGCAGTGCTAGGGATAGGGGAATCGCTGAAGCTTTCTTT

size: few
V: TRBV28
D: -
J: TRBJ1-3
CDR3: CASSLEGGTSGNTIYF
DNA: TGTGCCAGCAGTTTAGAAGGCGGGACCTCTGGAAACACCATATATTTT

size: -
V: TRBV7-9
D: TRBD1
J: TRBJ1-2
CDR3: CASSLIGTDGGYTF
DNA: TGTGCCAGCAGCTTGATTGGGACAGATGGCGGCTACACCTTC

size: -
V: TRBV30
D: TRBD2
J: TRBJ2-3
CDR3: CAWGTSGGPRDTQYF
DNA: TGTGCCTGGGGGACTAGCGGGGGGCCGCGGGATACGCAGTATTTT

size: few
V: TRBV21-1
D: -
J: TRBJ2-3
CDR3: CASSKRPGHNTDTQYF
DNA: TGTGCCAGCAGCAAAAGACCGGGACACAACACAGATACGCAGTATTTT

size: -
V: TRBV6-1
D: TRBD1
J: TRBJ1-5
CDR3: CASSERVTGTRDQPQHF
DNA: TGTGCCAGCAGTGAACGTGTGACAGGGACGAGGGATCAGCCCCAGCATTTT

size: few
V: TRBV28
D: -
J: TRBJ1-1
CDR3: CASSWAAPNTEAFF
DNA: TGTGCCAGCAGTTGGGCAGCACCGAACACTGAAGCTTTCTTT

size: few
V: TRBV28
D: TRBD2
J: TRBJ2-7
CDR3: CASSFPGLAGHSYEQYF
DNA: TGTGCCAGCAGTTTCCCGGGGCTAGCGGGTCACTCCTACGAGCAGTACTTC

size: -
V: TRBV5-4
D: TRBD1
J: TRBJ1-1
CDR3: CASSSGQERNTEAFF
DNA: TGTGCCAGCAGCTCAGGACAGGAAAGGAACACTGAAGCTTTCTTT

size: once
V: TRBV2
D: -
J: TRBJ1-2
CDR3: CASSEVSPINYGYTF
DNA: TGTGCCAGCAGTGAAGTTTCGCCCATCAACTATGGCTACACCTTC

size: few
V: TRBV10-2
D: -
J: TRBJ1-3
CDR3: CASSPGQIKGNTIYF
DNA: TGCGCCAGCAGCCCCGGACAGATAAAGGGAAACACCATATATTTT

size: few
V: TRBV7-2
D: -
J: TRBJ1-4
CDR3: CASSPPRPIATNEKLFF
DNA: TGTGCCAGCAGCCCCCCTCGTCCGATTGCAACTAATGAAAAACTGTTTTTT

size: -
V: TRBV5-4
D: -
J: TRBJ1-6
CDR3: CASRKTFENSPLHF
DNA: TGTGCCAGCAGAAAGACCTTCGAGAATTCACCCCTCCACTTT

size: -
V: TRBV28
D: -
J: TRBJ1-5
CDR3: CASSLPAPNQPQHF
DNA: TGTGCCAGCAGTTTGCCGGCACCAAATCAGCCCCAGCATTTT

size: -
V: TRBV7-3
D: TRBD1
J: TRBJ1-1
CDR3: CASTLRPDRLNTEAFF
DNA: TGTGCCAGCACCTTACGACCGGACAGGTTGAACACTGAAGCTTTCTTT

size: -
V: TRBV11-2
D: -
J: TRBJ2-7
CDR3: CASSLAGPGIEQYF
DNA: TGTGCCAGCAGCTTAGCGGGGCCGGGGATCGAGCAGTACTTC

size: -
V: TRBV7-7
D: -
J: TRBJ2-7
CDR3: CASSLRASYEQYF
DNA: TGTGCTAGCAGCTTGAGGGCTTCCTACGAGCAGTACTTC

size: -
V: TRBV20-1
D: -
J: TRBJ2-7
CDR3: CSARDVLDGAYEQYF
DNA: TGCAGTGCTAGAGACGTTTTGGACGGGGCCTACGAGCAGTACTTC

size: -
V: TRBV20-1
D: -
J: TRBJ2-3
CDR3: CSAGGARTDTQYF
DNA: TGCAGTGCCGGAGGGGCTAGGACAGATACGCAGTATTTT

size: -
V: TRBV5-1
D: TRBD1
J: TRBJ1-2
CDR3: CASMRLPGQGGYGYTF
DNA: TGCGCCAGTATGAGACTACCGGGACAGGGCGGCTATGGCTACACCTTC

size: -
V: TRBV6-1
D: -
J: TRBJ2-7
CDR3: CASSVDRISYEQYF
DNA: TGTGCCAGCAGCGTTGACAGAATTTCCTACGAGCAGTACTTC

size: -
V: TRBV5-4
D: TRBD1
J: TRBJ2-1
CDR3: CASSRTGLSYNEQFF
DNA: TGTGCCAGCAGCCGGACAGGGTTGTCCTACAATGAGCAGTTCTTC

size: -
V: TRBV5-1
D: TRBD1
J: TRBJ1-6
CDR3: CASSVTGGLSPLHF
DNA: TGCGCCAGCAGCGTCACAGGGGGCCTCTCACCCCTCCACTTT

size: few
V: TRBV30
D: -
J: TRBJ2-6
CDR3: CAWSVRGSGANVLTF
DNA: TGTGCCTGGAGTGTACGAGGCTCTGGGGCCAACGTCCTGACTTTC

size: -
V: TRBV28
D: TRBD1
J: TRBJ1-2
CDR3: CASSQRGQGRGYTF
DNA: TGTGCCAGCAGCCAAAGGGGGCAGGGTCGTGGCTACACCTTC

size: -
V: TRBV2
D: -
J: TRBJ2-3
CDR3: CASSRVSKDTQYF
DNA: TGTGCCAGCAGCCGGGTGAGTAAGGATACGCAGTATTTT

size: few
V: TRBV6-1
D: -
J: TRBJ2-6
CDR3: CASGRGLPPASGANVLTF
DNA: TGTGCCAGCGGGCGGGGGCTTCCCCCCGCCTCTGGGGCCAACGTCCTGACTTTC

size: -
V: TRBV15
D: TRBD1
J: TRBJ2-5
CDR3: CATSRGGQGAETQYF
DNA: TGTGCCACCAGCAGAGGGGGACAGGGGGCAGAGACCCAGTACTTC

size: -
V: TRBV6-1
D: -
J: TRBJ1-4
CDR3: CASQKGGSDEKLFF
DNA: TGTGCCAGCCAGAAGGGGGGAAGTGATGAAAAACTGTTTTTT

size: few
V: TRBV28
D: -
J: TRBJ1-2
CDR3: CASSSGRAGYTF
DNA: TGTGCCAGCAGTTCAGGGAGGGCTGGCTACACCTTC

size: few
V: TRBV4-2
D: -
J: TRBJ1-2
CDR3: CASSQVGSTRPNYGYTF
DNA: TGTGCCAGCAGCCAAGTTGGGTCGACAAGACCTAACTATGGCTACACCTTC

size: -
V: TRBV19
D: TRBD1
J: TRBJ1-3
CDR3: CAARSGTGSGNTIYF
DNA: TGTGCCGCCCGATCCGGGACAGGGTCTGGAAACACCATATATTTT

size: few
V: TRBV27
D: -
J: TRBJ1-2
CDR3: CASRSGATARGYTF
DNA: TGTGCCAGCAGATCCGGGGCCACGGCGAGAGGCTACACCTTC

size: few
V: TRBV6-1
D: -
J: TRBJ2-6
CDR3: CASRPGGTGANVLTF
DNA: TGTGCCAGCAGGCCCGGGGGAACTGGGGCCAACGTCCTGACTTTC

size: few
V: TRBV4-1
D: -
J: TRBJ2-1
CDR3: CASSQDPPYNEQFF
DNA: TGCGCCAGCAGCCAAGATCCCCCCTACAATGAGCAGTTCTTC

size: few
V: TRBV20-1
D: -
J: TRBJ2-2
CDR3: CSLRTGRAGELFF
DNA: TGCAGCTTAAGGACAGGGAGGGCCGGGGAGCTGTTTTTT

size: -
V: TRBV7-6
D: -
J: TRBJ1-4
CDR3: CASSLGEGFNEKLFF
DNA: TGTGCCAGCAGCTTAGGCGAGGGTTTTAATGAAAAACTGTTTTTT

size: few
V: TRBV24-1
D: -
J: TRBJ1-5
CDR3: CATSESGAGQPQHF
DNA: TGTGCCACCAGTGAGTCAGGGGCTGGTCAGCCCCAGCATTTT

size: -
V: TRBV11-3
D: -
J: TRBJ2-2
CDR3: CASSLGLENTGELFF
DNA: TGTGCCAGCAGCTTAGGGTTGGAGAACACCGGGGAGCTGTTTTTT

size: -
V: TRBV9
D: TRBD2
J: TRBJ2-5
CDR3: CASSPRSGGAGETQYF
DNA: TGTGCCAGCAGCCCCCGTAGCGGGGGGGCAGGTGAGACCCAGTACTTC

size: -
V: TRBV11-2
D: TRBD2
J: TRBJ2-1
CDR3: CASSSGLAGGRGNEQFF
DNA: TGTGCCAGCAGCTCGGGACTAGCGGGGGGGCGTGGTAATGAGCAGTTCTTC